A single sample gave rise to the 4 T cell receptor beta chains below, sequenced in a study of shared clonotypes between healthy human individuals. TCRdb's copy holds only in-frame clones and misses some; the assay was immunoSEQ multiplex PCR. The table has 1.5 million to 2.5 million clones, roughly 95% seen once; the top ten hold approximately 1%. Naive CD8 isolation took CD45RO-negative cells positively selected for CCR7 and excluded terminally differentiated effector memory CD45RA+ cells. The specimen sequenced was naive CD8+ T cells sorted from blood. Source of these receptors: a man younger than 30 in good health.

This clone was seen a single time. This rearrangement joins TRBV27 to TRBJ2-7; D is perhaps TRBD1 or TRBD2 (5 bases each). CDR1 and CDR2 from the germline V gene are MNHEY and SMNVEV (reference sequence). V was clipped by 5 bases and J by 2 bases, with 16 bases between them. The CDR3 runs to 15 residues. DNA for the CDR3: TGTGCCAGCAGTCTAGGGACGGTATACCCCTACGAGCAGTACTTC. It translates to CASSLGTVYPYEQYF.

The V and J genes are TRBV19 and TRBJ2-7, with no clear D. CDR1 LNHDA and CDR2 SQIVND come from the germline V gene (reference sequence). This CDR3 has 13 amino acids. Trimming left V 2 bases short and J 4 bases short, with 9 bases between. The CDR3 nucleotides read TGTGCCAGTAGTATAAGGCCCCAGTACGAGCAGTACTTC. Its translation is CASSIRPQYEQYF.

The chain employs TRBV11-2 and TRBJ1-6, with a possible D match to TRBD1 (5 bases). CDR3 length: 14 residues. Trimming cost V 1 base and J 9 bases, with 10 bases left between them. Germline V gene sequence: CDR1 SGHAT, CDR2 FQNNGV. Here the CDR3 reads CASSLVSGGSPLHF. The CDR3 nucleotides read TGTGCCAGCAGCTTAGTAAGCGGGGGTTCACCCCTCCACTTT.

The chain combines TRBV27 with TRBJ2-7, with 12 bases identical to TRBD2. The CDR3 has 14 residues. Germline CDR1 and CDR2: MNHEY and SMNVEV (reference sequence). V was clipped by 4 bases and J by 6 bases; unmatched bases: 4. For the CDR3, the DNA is TGTGCCAGCAGTTCGACTAGCGGGAGCGGCGAGCAGTACTTC. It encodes CASSSTSGSGEQYF.